This T cell receptor beta chain was recovered during a study of tumor-infiltrating lymphocytes in primary liver carcinoma. Study context: Sequencing of the samples generated roughly 3.5 to 7.13 million productive TCRbeta reads, with similar yields across tissue types.

From roughly 0.45 ug total RNA, TCR beta cDNA was generated with a primer in the constant region. Libraries covering TCR beta were generated through three nested multiplex PCR rounds (using a slightly modified ARM-PCR). The opening two PCR rounds, about 11 cycles each, paired TRBV1-TRBV30 forward primers with a C-beta reverse primer. One entry per CDR3 protein results from TCRdb running MiXCR on the multiplex PCR reads. The sample comprises tens of thousands of distinct CDR3 sequences, roughly 77% of which are singletons, and more than 30% rests with the top ten. CDR1 and CDR2 from the germline V gene are MDHEN and SYDVKM. V lost 11 bases, J lost 3 bases, and 14 bases lay in between. This CDR3 region has 12 residues. Joint extraction of RNA and DNA used about 17-33 mg of bulk tissue that was unsorted. This clonotype was counted a few times.

V usage is TRBV28 and J usage is TRBJ2-7; D perhaps matches TRBD2 (5 bases). The specimen was liver tumor tissue from sampling region 3. Subset denoted: tumor region T3, left-lateral pole. The source is a woman in her 30s with primary liver carcinoma and hepatitis B virus infection. CDR3 coding DNA: TGTGCCGGTAGCGACTCCTTCTACGAGCAGTACTTC. Its protein product is CAGSDSFYEQYF.